These T cell receptor beta chains were read from a single sample in a study of OX40 agonist ivuxolimab in advanced cancers. The method was immunoSEQ multiplex PCR; TCRdb's version includes in-frame clones alone and lacks a portion of them. The data show approximately 63,000 clones, more than 80% seen once. Source: CD4+ or CD8+ T cells sorted from blood, taken in a trial of the OX40 agonist ivuxolimab. The receptors originated from an adult with an advanced solid tumor such as melanoma, head and neck, liver or kidney cancer. CDR3s include the opening cysteine and the closing phenylalanine or tryptophan. D genes are given only for firm matches. Size values are once, few and many counts, or a class for expanded clones, and some rows have none.

j_call clone_size d_call v_call cdr3_nt cdr3_aa
TRBJ2-6 NA TRBD1 TRBV5-1 TGCGCCAGCAGCGGGAGACAGGGGGCTATTGGGGCCAACGTCCTGACTTTC CASSGRQGAIGANVLTF
TRBJ2-2 NA TRBD1 TRBV5-5 TGTGCCAGCAGCTTGGCGACAGGGGGAGTCACCGGGGAGCTGTTTTTT CASSLATGGVTGELFF
TRBJ1-3 NA TRBD1 TRBV18 TGTGCCAGCTCACCCTCAGGACAGGGAGCTGGAAACACCATATATTTT CASSPSGQGAGNTIYF
TRBJ2-2 NA NA TRBV6-1 TGTGCCAGCAGTGACCCGAACACCGGGGAGCTGTTTTTT CASSDPNTGELFF
TRBJ1-3 NA NA TRBV28 TGTGCCAGCAGTTTAGTCCCCGAACCCAAGGGAAACACCATATATTTT CASSLVPEPKGNTIYF
TRBJ2-1 NA NA TRBV30 TGTGCCTGGAAAGGGGTCTACAATGAGCAGTTCTTC CAWKGVYNEQFF
TRBJ2-4 NA NA TRBV4-1 TGCGCCAGCAGCCAAGGGGGCGGGGTTTTGAAGCAGTACTTC CASSQGGGVLKQYF
TRBJ2-5 NA NA TRBV9 TGTGCCAGCAGCGCACGAACTAGTTCCGAGACCCAGTACTTC CASSARTSSETQYF
TRBJ1-2 NA TRBD1 TRBV10-3 TGTGCCATCAGTGCCAGCCCGGGACAGGGGTTTCGTGGCTACACCTTC CAISASPGQGFRGYTF
TRBJ1-1 once NA TRBV28 TGTGCCAGCAACAGGGACCTCATGAACACTGAAGCTTTCTTT CASNRDLMNTEAFF
TRBJ2-5 NA NA TRBV19 TGTGCCAGTCGGGCTGGGGAGACCCAGTACTTC CASRAGETQYF
TRBJ2-1 NA TRBD1 TRBV5-5 TGTGCCAGCAGCAACGCGGGACAGGGCTACAATGAGCAGTTCTTC CASSNAGQGYNEQFF
TRBJ2-5 NA NA TRBV9 TGTGCCAGCAGCGACACCGGGACCTCCGAGCGAGAGACCCAGTACTTC CASSDTGTSERETQYF
TRBJ2-1 NA TRBD2 TRBV6-4 TGTGCCAGCAGCCAGGGGGTACTAGCGGGCAATGAGCAGTTCTTC CASSQGVLAGNEQFF
TRBJ2-6 NA NA TRBV19 TGTGCCAGTACCAATACAGGGTACGGGGCCAACGTCCTGACTTTC CASTNTGYGANVLTF
TRBJ1-2 NA TRBD1 TRBV5-4 TGTGCCAGCAGCCGGCAGACAGGGGACTATGGCTACACCTTC CASSRQTGDYGYTF
TRBJ2-2 NA NA TRBV7-3 TGTGCCAGCAGCCCATCGTTTGGGACCGGGGAGCTGTTTTTT CASSPSFGTGELFF
TRBJ2-1 NA TRBD2 TRBV9 TGTGCCAGCAGCGTTACTAGCGGGACTTACAATGAGCAGTTCTTC CASSVTSGTYNEQFF
TRBJ2-7 NA NA TRBV18 TGTGCCAGCTCACCGCGGGACTGGGGTGTCGAGCAGTACTTC CASSPRDWGVEQYF
TRBJ2-3 NA TRBD2 TRBV18 TGTGCCAGCTCGCGGACTAGCGGGAGCACAGATACGCAGTATTTT CASSRTSGSTDTQYF
TRBJ2-7 NA NA TRBV6-5 TGTGCCAGCAGAGGCACGGGATATGAGCAGTACTTC CASRGTGYEQYF
TRBJ1-2 NA TRBD1 TRBV28 TGTGCCAGCAGTAAACACGGGAGGACAGGGGGGGCTGGCTACACCTTC CASSKHGRTGGAGYTF
TRBJ2-3 NA TRBD2 TRBV6-7 TGTGCCAGCACGGGGGGGACTAGCGGGAGCACAGATACGCAGTATTTT CASTGGTSGSTDTQYF
TRBJ2-1 few TRBD2 TRBV6-5 TGTGCCAGCAGTTACTCGTGGACTAGCGGGGTCAATGAGCAGTTCTTC CASSYSWTSGVNEQFF
TRBJ1-2 NA NA TRBV19 TGTGCCAGTAGTATCGTGAGCCAGGGGCATGGCTACACCTTC CASSIVSQGHGYTF
TRBJ1-6 NA NA TRBV5-4 TGTGCCAGCAGCATGACTCCGGGACGGCGTGGTTATAATTCACCCCTCCACTTT CASSMTPGRRGYNSPLHF
TRBJ2-1 NA TRBD2 TRBV5-1 TGCGCCAGCGCGCCTAGCGGGAGTTACAATGAGCAGTTCTTC CASAPSGSYNEQFF
TRBJ2-2 NA NA TRBV4-1 TGCGCCAGCAGCCAAACTGGCCAGGCCACCGGGGAGCTGTTTTTT CASSQTGQATGELFF